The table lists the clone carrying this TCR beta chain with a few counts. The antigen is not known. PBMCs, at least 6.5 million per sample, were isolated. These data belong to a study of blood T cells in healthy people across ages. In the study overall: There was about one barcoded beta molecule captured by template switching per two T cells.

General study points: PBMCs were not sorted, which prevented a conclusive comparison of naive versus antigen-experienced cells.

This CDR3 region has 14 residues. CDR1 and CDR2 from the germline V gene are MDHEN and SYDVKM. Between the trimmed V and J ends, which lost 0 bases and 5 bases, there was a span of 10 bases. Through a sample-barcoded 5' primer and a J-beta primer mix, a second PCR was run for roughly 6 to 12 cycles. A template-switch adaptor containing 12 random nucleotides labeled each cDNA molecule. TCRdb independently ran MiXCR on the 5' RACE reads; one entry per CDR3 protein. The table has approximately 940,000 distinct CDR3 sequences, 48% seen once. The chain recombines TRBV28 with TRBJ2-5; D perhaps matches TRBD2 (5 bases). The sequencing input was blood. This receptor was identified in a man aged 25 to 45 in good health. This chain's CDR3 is CASSLWSSGETQYF. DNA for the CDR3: TGTGCCAGCAGTTTATGGTCTTCGGGGGAGACCCAGTACTTC.